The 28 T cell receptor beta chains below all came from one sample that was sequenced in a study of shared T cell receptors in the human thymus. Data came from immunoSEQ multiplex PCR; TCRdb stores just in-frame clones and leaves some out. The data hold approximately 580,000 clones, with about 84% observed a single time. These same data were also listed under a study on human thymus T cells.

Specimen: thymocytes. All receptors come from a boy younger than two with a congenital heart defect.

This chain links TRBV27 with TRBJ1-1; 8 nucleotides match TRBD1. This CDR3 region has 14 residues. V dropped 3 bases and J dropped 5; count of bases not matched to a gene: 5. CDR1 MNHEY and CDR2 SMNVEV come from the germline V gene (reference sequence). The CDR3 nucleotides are TGTGCCAGCAGTTTGACAGGGGAACGGACTGAAGCTTTCTTT. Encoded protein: CASSLTGERTEAFF.

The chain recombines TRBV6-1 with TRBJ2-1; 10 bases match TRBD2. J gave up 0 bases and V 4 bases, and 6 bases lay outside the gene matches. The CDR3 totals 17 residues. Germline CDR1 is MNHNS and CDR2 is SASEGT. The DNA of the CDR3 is TGTGCCAGCAGTGTTAGCGGGAGGCCGAGCTCCTACAATGAGCAGTTCTTC. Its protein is CASSVSGRPSSYNEQFF.

CDR3 sequence: CASSPGSQPGRVGELFF. The CDR3 DNA reads as TGCGCCAGCAGTCCGGGATCCCAGCCCGGACGGGTCGGGGAGCTGTTTTTT. The chain is built from TRBV10-1 and TRBJ2-2, with a possible D match to TRBD2 (5 bases). The CDR3 is 17 residues long. Germline V gene data show CDR1 as WNHNN and CDR2 as SYGVQD (reference sequence). V was shortened by 5 bases and J by 7 bases, with 23 bases between the two germline ends.

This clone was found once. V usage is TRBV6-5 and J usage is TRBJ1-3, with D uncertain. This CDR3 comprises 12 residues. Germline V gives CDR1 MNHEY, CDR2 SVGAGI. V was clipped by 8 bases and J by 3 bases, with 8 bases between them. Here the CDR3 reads CASGRRGNTIYF. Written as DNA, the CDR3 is TGTGCCAGCGGGAGGCGTGGAAACACCATATATTTT.

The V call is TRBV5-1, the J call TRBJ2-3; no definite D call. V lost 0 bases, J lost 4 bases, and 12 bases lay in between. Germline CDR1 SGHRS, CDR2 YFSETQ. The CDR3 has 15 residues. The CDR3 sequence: CASSLATVPADTQYF. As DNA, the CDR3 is TGCGCCAGCAGCTTGGCCACGGTCCCCGCAGATACGCAGTATTTT.

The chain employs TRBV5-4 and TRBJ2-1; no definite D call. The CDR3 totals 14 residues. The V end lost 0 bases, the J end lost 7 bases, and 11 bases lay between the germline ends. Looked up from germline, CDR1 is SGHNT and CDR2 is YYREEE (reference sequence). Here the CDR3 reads CASSLERRSNEQFF. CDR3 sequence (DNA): TGTGCCAGCAGCTTGGAACGGCGGAGTAATGAGCAGTTCTTC.

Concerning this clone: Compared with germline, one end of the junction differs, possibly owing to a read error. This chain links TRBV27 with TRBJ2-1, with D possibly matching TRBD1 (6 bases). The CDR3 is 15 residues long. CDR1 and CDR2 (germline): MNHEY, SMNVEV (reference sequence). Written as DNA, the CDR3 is TGTGTCAGCAGTTGGGGGCTAGTGACCTTCGCTGAGCAGTTCTTC. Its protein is CVSSWGLVTFAEQFF.

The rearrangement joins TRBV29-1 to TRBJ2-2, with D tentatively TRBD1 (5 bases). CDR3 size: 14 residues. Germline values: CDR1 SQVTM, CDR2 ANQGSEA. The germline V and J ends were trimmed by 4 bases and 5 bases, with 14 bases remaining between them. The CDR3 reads CSVGSTGQTGELFF. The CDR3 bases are TGCAGCGTTGGTTCAACAGGACAAACCGGGGAGCTGTTTTTT.

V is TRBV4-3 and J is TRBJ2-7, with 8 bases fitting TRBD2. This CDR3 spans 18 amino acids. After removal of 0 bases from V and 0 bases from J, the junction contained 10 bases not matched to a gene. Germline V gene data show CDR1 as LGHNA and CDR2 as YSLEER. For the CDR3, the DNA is TGCGCCAGCAGCCAAGATGAAAACGGGAGGGCCGACTCCTACGAGCAGTACTTC. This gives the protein CASSQDENGRADSYEQYF.

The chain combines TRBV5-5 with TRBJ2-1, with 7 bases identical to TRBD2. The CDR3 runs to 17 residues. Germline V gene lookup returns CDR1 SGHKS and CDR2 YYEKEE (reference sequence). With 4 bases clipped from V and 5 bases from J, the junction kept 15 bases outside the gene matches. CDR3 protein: CASSPSRSSGLNNEQFF. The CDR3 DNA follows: TGTGCCAGCAGCCCCTCGAGGAGTAGCGGGTTAAACAATGAGCAGTTCTTC.

The CDR3 protein is CASSTPPRNNEQFF. The CDR3 region has the DNA TGTGCCAGCAGCACTCCCCCCAGGAACAATGAGCAGTTCTTC. The chain links TRBV11-2 to TRBJ2-1; D unclear. V dropped 5 bases and J dropped 5 bases, with 13 bases sitting between them. Germline V gene sequence: CDR1 SGHAT, CDR2 FQNNGV. This CDR3 is 14 amino acids long.

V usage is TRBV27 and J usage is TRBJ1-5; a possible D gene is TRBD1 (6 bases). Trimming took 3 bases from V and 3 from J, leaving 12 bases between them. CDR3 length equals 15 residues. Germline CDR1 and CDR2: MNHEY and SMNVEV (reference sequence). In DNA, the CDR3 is TGTGCCAGCAGTTTCGGACAGAACATCAATCAGCCCCAGCATTTT. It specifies CASSFGQNINQPQHF.

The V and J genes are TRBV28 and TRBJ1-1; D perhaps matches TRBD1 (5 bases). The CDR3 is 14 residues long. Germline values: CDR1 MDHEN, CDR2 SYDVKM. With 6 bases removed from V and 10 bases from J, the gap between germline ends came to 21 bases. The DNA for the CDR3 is TGTGCCAGCAGACCTAGACAGAGCCTTTGGGTAGCTTTCTTT. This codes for CASRPRQSLWVAFF.

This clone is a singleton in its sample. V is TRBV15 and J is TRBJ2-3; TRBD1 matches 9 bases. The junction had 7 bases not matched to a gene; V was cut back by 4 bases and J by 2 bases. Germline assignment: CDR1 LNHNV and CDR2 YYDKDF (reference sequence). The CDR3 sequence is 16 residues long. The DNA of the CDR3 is TGTGCCACCAGCAACAAAGACAGGGGGAACACAGATACGCAGTATTTT. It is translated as CATSNKDRGNTDTQYF.

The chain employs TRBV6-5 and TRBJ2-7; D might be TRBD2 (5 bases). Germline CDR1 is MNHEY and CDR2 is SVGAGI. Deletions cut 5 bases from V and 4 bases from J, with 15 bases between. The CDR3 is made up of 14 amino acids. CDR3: CASSTSSGMYEQYF. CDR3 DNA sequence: TGTGCCAGCAGTACTTCCTCGGGGATGTACGAGCAGTACTTC.

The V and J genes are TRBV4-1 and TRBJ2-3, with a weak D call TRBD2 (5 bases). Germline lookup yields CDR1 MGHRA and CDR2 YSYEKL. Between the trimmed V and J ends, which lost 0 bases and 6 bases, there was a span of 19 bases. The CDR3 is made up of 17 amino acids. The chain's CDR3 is CASSQDRLALGFDTQYF. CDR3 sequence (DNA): TGCGCCAGCAGCCAAGATCGCCTAGCCCTAGGCTTTGATACGCAGTATTTT.

Here the CDR3 DNA reads TGTGCTAGTGGTTTGGTGAGACTAGCGTTCTCCTACGAGCAGTACTTC. Translated: CASGLVRLAFSYEQYF. This sequence joins TRBV12-5 and TRBJ2-7, with 8 bases aligning to TRBD2. The junction had 4 bases not matched to a gene; V was cut back by 0 bases and J by 0 bases. The CDR3 length is 16 residues. CDR1 and CDR2 (germline): LGHNT, FRNRAP.

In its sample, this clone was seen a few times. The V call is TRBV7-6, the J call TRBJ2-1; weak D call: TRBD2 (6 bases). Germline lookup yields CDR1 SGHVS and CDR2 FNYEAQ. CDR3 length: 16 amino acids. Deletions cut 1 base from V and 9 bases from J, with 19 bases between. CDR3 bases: TGTGCCAGCAGCTTAGTTACGTCTAGCGAGCTTGGTGAGCAGTTCTTC. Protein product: CASSLVTSSELGEQFF.

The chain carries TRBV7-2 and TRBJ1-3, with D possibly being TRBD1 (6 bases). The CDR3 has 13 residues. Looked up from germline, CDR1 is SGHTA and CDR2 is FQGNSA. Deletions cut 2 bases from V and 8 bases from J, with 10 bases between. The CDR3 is CASSLRGIDTIYF. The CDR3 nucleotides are TGTGCCAGCAGCTTAAGGGGGATCGACACCATATATTTT.

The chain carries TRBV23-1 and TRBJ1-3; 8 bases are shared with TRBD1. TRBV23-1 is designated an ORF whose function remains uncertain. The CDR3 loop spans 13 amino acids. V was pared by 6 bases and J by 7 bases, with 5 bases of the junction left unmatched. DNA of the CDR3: TGCGCCAGCAGACGACAGGGGTCCAACACCATATATTTT. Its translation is CASRRQGSNTIYF.

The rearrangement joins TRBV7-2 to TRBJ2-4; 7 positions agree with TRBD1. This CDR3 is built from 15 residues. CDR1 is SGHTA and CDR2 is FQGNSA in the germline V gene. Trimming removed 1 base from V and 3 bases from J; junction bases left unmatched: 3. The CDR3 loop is CASSLGGQFKNIQYF. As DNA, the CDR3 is TGTGCCAGCAGCTTAGGGGGACAGTTCAAAAACATTCAGTACTTC.

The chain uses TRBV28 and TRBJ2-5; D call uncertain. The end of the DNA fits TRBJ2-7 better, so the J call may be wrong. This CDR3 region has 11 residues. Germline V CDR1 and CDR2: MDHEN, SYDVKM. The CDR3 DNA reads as TGTGCCAGCAGTTGTGCATACGAGCAGTACTTC. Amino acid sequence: CASSCAYEQYF.

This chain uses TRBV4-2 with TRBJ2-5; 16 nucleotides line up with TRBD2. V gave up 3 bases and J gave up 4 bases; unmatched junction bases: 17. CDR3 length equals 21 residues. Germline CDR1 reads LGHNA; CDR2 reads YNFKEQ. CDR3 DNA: TGTGCCAGCAGCCACTGGGGCCCGGGACTAGCGGGAGGGCTGGACCGAGAGACCCAGTACTTC. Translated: CASSHWGPGLAGGLDRETQYF.

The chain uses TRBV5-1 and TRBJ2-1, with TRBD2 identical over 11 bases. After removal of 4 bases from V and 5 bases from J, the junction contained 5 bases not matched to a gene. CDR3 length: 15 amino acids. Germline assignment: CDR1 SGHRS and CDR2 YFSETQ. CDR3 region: CASSVGSGRDNEQFF. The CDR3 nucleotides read TGCGCCAGCAGCGTCGGTAGCGGGAGGGACAATGAGCAGTTCTTC.

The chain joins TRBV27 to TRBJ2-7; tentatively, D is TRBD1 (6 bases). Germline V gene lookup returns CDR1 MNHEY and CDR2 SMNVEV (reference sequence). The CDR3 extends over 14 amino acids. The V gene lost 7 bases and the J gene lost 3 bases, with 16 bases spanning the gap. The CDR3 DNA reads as TGTGCCAGCACCCCCAAGGGGACAAACTACGAGCAGTACTTC. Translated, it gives CASTPKGTNYEQYF.

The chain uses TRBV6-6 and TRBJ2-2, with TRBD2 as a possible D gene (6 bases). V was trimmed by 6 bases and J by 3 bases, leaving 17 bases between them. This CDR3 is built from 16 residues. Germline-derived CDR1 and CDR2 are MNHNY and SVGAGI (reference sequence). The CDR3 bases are TGTGCCAGCAGCCCGAAGGAGGGAGTGGACACCGGGGAGCTGTTTTTT. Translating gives CASSPKEGVDTGELFF.

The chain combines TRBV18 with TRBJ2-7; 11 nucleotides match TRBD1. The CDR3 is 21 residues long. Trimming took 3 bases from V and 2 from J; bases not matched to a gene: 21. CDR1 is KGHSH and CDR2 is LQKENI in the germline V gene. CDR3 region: CASSPRRPGQGVREGTYEQYF. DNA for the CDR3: TGTGCCAGCTCACCGCGAAGACCGGGACAGGGGGTAAGGGAGGGTACCTACGAGCAGTACTTC.

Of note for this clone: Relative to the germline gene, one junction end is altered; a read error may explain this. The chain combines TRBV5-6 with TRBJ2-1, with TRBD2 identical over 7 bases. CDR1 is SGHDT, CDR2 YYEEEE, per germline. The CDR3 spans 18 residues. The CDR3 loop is CASSGGIAGRASHNEQFF. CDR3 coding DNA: TGTGCCAGCAGCGGAGGTATCGCGGGGAGGGCCTCCCACAATGAGCAGTTCTTC.